This T cell receptor (beta chain) was identified during a study of T cells in Graves' hyperthyroidism and ophthalmopathy. Study-level background: Peripheral blood was obtained at initial diagnosis, preceding any treatment.

This clonotype appeared a few times. The ends were cut back, 1 base at V and 0 bases at J, with 13 bases in the middle. The germline V gene has CDR1 DFQATT and CDR2 SNEGSKA (reference sequence). CDR3 size: 16 residues. The investigators amplified TCR beta CDR3 regions from RNA transcripts. During a first-round RT-PCR of the TCR CDR3, the HTBI primer set was used. MiXCR was run by TCRdb on the multiplex PCR reads, yielding one entry per CDR3 protein. The table shows about 420,000 distinct CDR3 sequences, with about an eighth occurring only once. This chain joins TRBV20-1 and TRBJ2-1, with D perhaps given as TRBD1 or TRBD2 (5 bases each). The receptor comes from a woman aged 18 to 35 with Graves' hyperthyroidism. The sample comprised blood. The CDR3, as DNA: TGCAGTGCTAGAGTTGTTCCGGGGACCTCCTACAATGAGCAGTTCTTC. Translated, it gives CSARVVPGTSYNEQFF.